A selection of T cell receptor beta chains follows, all from one sample in a study of identical twins. TCRdb processed the 5' RACE reads anew with MiXCR; each CDR3 protein has one entry. The data contain hundreds of thousands of distinct CDR3 sequences, 5.5% to 7.5% of them seen just once; the ten biggest clones take up around 1.9%. The material sequenced was naive T cells sorted from blood. All receptors come from a young man in good health. Both conserved end residues are part of each CDR3. The D gene is left open where the match is weak. Size tells how often a clone was seen (once, few, many) or the class of an expanded clone, and some rows leave it out.

DNA,CDR3,J,size,D,V,length
TGTGCCATCAGTGAGACCCTGACAGGGGCTGGGGCCAACGTCCTGACTTTC,CAISETLTGAGANVLTF,TRBJ2-6,many,TRBD1,TRBV10-3,17
TGTGCCAGCAGCTTAGAACAGAGCCCCTACAATGAGCAGTTCTTC,CASSLEQSPYNEQFF,TRBJ2-1,few,NA,TRBV11-2,15
TGTGCCAGCAGCTGGACAGGGTCAAGCATTCAGTACTTC,CASSWTGSSIQYF,TRBJ2-4,many,TRBD1,TRBV7-9,13
TGCGCCAGCAGCTTGACCGCGGGAGGGAATTCAGATACGCAGTATTTT,CASSLTAGGNSDTQYF,TRBJ2-3,NA,TRBD2,TRBV5-1,16
TGTGCCAGCAGCTTAGCGACTAGCGGGAGGGCCTATGAGCAGTTCTTC,CASSLATSGRAYEQFF,TRBJ2-1,NA,TRBD2,TRBV7-2,16
TGTGCCATCAGTGAACGGGACAAGGGATACACCGGGGAGCTGTTTTTT,CAISERDKGYTGELFF,TRBJ2-2,many,NA,TRBV10-3,16
TGTGCCAGCAGCCCCTCATCGGGGGGCACTGAAGCTTTCTTT,CASSPSSGGTEAFF,TRBJ1-1,many,NA,TRBV5-6,14
TGTGCCAGCAGTTTGGGACAGGGGATCACAGATACGCAGTATTTT,CASSLGQGITDTQYF,TRBJ2-3,many,TRBD1,TRBV28,15
TGCAGTGCTGTATACAGGGATTCGTCCACTGAAGCTTTCTTT,CSAVYRDSSTEAFF,TRBJ1-1,NA,NA,TRBV20-1,14
TGCAGCGTTGGGGGACGGATGAACACTGAAGCTTTCTTT,CSVGGRMNTEAFF,TRBJ1-1,many,NA,TRBV29-1,13